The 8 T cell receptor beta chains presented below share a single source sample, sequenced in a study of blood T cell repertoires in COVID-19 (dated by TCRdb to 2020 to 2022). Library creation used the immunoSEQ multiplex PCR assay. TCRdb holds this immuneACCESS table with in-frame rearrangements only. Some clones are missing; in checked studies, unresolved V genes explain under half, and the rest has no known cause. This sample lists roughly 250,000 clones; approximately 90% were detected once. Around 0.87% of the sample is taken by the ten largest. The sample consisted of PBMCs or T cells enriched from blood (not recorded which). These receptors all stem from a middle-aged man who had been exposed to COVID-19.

The CDR3 nucleotides read TGTGCCATCAATGGGGGGACTAATGAAAAACTGTTTTTT. Translated: CAINGGTNEKLFF. The chain carries TRBV10-3 and TRBJ1-4; tentatively, D is TRBD1 (5 bases). The CDR3 sequence is 13 residues long. V was pared by 7 bases and J by 2 bases, with 8 bases between. Per germline, CDR1 ENHRY and CDR2 SYGVKD.

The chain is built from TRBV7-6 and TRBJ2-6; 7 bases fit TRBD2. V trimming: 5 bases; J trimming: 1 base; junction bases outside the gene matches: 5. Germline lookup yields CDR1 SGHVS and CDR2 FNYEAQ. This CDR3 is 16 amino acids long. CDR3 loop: CASSPSGGSGANVLTF. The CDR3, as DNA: TGTGCCAGCAGCCCCTCGGGGGGTTCTGGGGCCAACGTCCTGACTTTC.

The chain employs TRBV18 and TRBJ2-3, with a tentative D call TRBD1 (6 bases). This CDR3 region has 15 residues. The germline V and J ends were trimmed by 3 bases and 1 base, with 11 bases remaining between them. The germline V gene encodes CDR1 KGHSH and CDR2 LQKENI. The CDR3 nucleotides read TGTGCCAGCTCACCCTCGGACAGAGGCACAGATACGCAGTATTTT. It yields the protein CASSPSDRGTDTQYF. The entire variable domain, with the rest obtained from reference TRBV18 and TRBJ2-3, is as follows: NAGVMQNPRHLVRRRGQEARLRCSPMKGHSHVYWYRQLPEEGLKFMVYLQKENIIDESGMPKERFSAEFPKEGPSILRIQQVVRGDSAAYFCASSPSDRGTDTQYFGPGTRLTVL.

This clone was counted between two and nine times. CDR3 amino acids: CASSSRVANEKLFF. Here the CDR3 DNA reads TGTGCCAGCAGTTCCAGGGTTGCTAATGAAAAACTGTTTTTT. The chain recombines TRBV28 with TRBJ1-4; weak D call: TRBD1 (5 bases). V was clipped by 4 bases and J by 3 bases, with 9 bases between them. Looked up from germline, CDR1 is MDHEN and CDR2 is SYDVKM. The CDR3 has 14 amino acids.

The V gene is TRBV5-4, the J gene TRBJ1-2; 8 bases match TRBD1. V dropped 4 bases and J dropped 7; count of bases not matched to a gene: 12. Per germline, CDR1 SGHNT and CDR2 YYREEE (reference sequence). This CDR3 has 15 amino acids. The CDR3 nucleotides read TGTGCCAGCAGCCCCCGGGGCAGGGGGCCAGGTGGCTACACCTTC. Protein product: CASSPRGRGPGGYTF.

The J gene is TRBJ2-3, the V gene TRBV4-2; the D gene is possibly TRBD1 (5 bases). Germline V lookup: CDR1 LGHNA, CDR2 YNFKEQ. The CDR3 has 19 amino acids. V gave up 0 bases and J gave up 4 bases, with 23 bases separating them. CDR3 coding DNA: TGTGCCAGCAGCCAAGAAGAGCCGAAGCACCCCCTAGGGGCAGATACGCAGTATTTT. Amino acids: CASSQEEPKHPLGADTQYF.

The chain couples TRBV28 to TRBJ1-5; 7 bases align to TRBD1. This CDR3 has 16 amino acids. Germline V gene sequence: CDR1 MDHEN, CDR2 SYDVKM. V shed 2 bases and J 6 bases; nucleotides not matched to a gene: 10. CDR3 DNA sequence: TGTGCCAGCAGTTTAGGACGGGCAGGGGGTACTCAGCCCCAGCATTTT. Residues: CASSLGRAGGTQPQHF.

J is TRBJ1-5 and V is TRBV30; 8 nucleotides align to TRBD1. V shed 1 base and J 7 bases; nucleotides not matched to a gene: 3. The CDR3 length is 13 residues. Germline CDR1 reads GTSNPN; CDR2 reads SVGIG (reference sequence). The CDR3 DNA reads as TGTGCCTGGAGTGCGTACAGGGGGCAGCCCCAGCATTTT. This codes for CAWSAYRGQPQHF.